The entry below describes one TCR beta chain. Its antigen is as yet unknown. V gave up 0 bases and J gave up 15 bases, with 11 bases separating them. CDR1 SGHAT and CDR2 FQNNGV come from the germline V gene. The CDR3 has 12 residues. This sample was included in a study of cytomegalovirus exposure and HLA in healthy donors. Overall study results and limits: CMV serostatus stood as the only immune exposure information on hand. The classifier reportedly diagnosed cytomegalovirus status with high sensitivity and specificity.

Amplification used 60 Vbeta primers and 13 Jbeta primers. Profiling relied on immunoSEQ multiplex PCR, and the TCRdb table lists in-frame clones only, not all of them. The sample includes around 100,000 clones. Sequences were obtained from PBMCs. This TCR came from a man aged 45-65 years in good health and CMV-seronegative. The chain links TRBV11-2 to TRBJ2-2, with D tentatively TRBD1 (6 bases). This CDR3 reads CASSLDTGRVFF. The DNA of the CDR3 is TGTGCCAGCAGCTTAGATACAGGGCGGGTGTTTTTT.